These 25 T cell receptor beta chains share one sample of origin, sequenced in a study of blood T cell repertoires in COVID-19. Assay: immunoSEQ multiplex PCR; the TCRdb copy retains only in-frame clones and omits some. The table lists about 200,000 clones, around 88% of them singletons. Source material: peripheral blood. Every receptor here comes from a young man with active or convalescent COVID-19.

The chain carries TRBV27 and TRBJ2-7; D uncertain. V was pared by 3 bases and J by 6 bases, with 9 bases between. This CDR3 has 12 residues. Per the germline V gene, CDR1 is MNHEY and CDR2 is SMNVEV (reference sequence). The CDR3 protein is CASSLPGSEQYF. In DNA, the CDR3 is TGTGCCAGCAGTTTGCCAGGTTCCGAGCAGTACTTC.

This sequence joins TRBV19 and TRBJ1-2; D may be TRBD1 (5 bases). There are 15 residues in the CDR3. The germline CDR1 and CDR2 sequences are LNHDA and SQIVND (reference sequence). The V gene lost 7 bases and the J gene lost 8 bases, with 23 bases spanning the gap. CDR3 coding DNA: TGTGCCAGTATTTCAACCGGGACTAACCCTAAGGGCTACACCTTC. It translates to CASISTGTNPKGYTF.

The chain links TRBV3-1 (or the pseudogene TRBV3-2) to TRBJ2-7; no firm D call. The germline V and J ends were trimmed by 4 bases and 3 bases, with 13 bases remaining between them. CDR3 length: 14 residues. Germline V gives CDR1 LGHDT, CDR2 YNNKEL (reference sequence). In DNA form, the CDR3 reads TGTGCCAGCAGCCCGGCCGACCAGGACTACGAGCAGTACTTC. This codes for CASSPADQDYEQYF.

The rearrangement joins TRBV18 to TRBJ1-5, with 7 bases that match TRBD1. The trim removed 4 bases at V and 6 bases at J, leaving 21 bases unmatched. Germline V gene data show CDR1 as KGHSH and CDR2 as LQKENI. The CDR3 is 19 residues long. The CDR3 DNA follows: TGTGCCAGCTCACACCCCCCGGAAAAACAGGGGCACCGGGGTCAGCCCCAGCATTTT. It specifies CASSHPPEKQGHRGQPQHF.

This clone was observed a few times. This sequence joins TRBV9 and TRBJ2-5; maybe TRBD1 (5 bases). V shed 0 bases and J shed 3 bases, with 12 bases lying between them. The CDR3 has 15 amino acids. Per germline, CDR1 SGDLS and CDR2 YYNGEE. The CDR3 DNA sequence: TGTGCCAGCAGCGTAGCAGGGAATGGGGAAGAGACCCAGTACTTC. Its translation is CASSVAGNGEETQYF.

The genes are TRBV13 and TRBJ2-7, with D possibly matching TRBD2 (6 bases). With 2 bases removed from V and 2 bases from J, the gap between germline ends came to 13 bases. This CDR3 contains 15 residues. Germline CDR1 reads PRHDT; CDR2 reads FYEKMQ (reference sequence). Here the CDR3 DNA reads TGTGCCAGCAGCTTAATACCGGGGGTCCCCTACGAGCAGTACTTC. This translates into CASSLIPGVPYEQYF.

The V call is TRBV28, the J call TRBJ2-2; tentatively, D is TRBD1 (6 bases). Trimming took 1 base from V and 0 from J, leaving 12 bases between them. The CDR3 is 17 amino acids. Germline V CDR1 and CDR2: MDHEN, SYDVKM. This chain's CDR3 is CASSLYYRASNTGELFF. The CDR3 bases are TGTGCCAGCAGTTTATATTACAGGGCCTCGAACACCGGGGAGCTGTTTTTT.

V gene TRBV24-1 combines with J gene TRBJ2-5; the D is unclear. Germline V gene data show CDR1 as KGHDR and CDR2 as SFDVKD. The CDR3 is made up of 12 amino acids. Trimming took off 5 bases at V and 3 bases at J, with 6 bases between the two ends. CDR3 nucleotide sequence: TGTGCCACCAGTGGACGGGAAGAGACCCAGTACTTC. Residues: CATSGREETQYF.

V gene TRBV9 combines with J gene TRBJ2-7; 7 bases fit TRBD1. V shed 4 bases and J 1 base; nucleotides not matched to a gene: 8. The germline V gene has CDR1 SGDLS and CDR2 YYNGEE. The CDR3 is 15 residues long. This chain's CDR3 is CASSPGQQTSYEQYF. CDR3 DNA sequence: TGTGCCAGCAGCCCGGGACAGCAAACGTCCTACGAGCAGTACTTC.

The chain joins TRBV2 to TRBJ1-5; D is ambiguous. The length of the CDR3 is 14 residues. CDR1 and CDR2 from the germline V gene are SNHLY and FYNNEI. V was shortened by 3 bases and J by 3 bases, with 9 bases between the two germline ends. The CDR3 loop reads CASSDQAANQPQHF. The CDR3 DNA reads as TGTGCCAGCAGTGACCAAGCGGCCAATCAGCCCCAGCATTTT.

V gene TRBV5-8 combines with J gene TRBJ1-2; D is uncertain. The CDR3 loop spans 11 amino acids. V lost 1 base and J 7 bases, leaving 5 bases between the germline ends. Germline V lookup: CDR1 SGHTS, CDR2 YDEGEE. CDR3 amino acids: CASSLFLGYTF. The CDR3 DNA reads TGTGCCAGCAGCTTGTTTCTTGGCTACACCTTC.

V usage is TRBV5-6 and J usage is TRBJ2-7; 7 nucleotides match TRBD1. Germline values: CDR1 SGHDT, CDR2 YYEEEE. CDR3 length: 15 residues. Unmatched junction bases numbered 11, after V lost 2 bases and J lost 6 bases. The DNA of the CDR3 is TGTGCCAGCAGCTTCTACGGACAGGACTTGGGCGAGCAGTACTTC. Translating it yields CASSFYGQDLGEQYF.

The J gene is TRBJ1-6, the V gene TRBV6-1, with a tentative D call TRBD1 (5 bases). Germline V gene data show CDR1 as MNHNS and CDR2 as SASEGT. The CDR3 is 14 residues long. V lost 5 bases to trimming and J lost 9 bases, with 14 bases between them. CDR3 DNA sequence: TGTGCCAGCAGTTCGGACACCCTAGGTTCACCCCTCCACTTT. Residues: CASSSDTLGSPLHF.

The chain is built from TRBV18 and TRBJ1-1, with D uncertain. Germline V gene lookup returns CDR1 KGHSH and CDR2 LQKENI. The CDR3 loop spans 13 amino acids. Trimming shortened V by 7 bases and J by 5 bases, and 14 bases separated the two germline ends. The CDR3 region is CASFPIRDTEAFF. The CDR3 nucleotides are TGTGCCAGCTTCCCAATCCGGGATACTGAAGCTTTCTTT.

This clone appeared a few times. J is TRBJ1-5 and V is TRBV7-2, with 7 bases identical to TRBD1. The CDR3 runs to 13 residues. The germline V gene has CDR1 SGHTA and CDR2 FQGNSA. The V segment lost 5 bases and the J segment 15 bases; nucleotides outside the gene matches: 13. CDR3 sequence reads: CASSAQWGQRPHF. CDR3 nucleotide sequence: TGTGCCAGCAGCGCTCAATGGGGACAGCGTCCGCATTTT.

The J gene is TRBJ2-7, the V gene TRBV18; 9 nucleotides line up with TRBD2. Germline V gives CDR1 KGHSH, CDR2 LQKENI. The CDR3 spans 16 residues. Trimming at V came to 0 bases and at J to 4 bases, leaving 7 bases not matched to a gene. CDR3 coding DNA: TGTGCCAGCTCACCACCGGCGACTAGCGGACGGTACGAGCAGTACTTC. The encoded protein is CASSPPATSGRYEQYF.

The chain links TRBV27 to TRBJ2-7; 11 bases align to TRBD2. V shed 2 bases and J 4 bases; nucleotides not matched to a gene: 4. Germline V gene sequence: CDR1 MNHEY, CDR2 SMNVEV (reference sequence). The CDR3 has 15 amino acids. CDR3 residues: CASSLKLAGGYEQYF. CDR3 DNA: TGTGCCAGCAGTTTAAAGCTAGCGGGAGGATACGAGCAGTACTTC.

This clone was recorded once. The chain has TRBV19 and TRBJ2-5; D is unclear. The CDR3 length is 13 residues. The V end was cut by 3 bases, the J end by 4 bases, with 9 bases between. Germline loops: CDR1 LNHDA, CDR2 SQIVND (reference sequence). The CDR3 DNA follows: TGTGCCAGTAGTATTAATACGGGAGAGACCCAGTACTTC. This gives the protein CASSINTGETQYF. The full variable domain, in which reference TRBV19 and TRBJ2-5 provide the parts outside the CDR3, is DGGITQSPKYLFRKEGQNVTLSCEQNLNHDAMYWYRQDPGQGLRLIYYSQIVNDFQKGDIAEGYSVSREKKESFPLTVTSAQKNPTAFYLCASSINTGETQYFGPGTRLLVL.

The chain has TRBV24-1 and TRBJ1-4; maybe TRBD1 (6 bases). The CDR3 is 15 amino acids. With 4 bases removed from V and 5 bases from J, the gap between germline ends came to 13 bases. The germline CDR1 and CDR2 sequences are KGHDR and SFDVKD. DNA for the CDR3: TGTGCCACCAGTGACTCGACAGGCCCAAATGAAAAACTGTTTTTT. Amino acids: CATSDSTGPNEKLFF.

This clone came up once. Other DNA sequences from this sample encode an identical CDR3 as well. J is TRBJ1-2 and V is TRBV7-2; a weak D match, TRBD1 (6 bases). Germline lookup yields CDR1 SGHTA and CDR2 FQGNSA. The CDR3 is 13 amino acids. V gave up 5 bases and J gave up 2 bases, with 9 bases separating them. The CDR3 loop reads CASSPDRNYGYTF. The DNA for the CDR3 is TGTGCCAGCAGCCCGGACAGAAACTATGGCTACACCTTC.

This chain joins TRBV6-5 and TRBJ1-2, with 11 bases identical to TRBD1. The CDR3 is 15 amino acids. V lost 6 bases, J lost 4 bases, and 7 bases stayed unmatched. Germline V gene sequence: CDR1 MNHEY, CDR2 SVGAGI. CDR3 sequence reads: CASSRTGGDVYGYTF. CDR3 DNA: TGTGCCAGCAGCAGGACAGGGGGCGACGTCTATGGCTACACCTTC.

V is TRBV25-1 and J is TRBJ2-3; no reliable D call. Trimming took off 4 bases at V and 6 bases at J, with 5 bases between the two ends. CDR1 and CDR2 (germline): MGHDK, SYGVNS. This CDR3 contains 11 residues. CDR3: CASSAMDTQYF. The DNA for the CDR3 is TGTGCCAGCAGTGCAATGGATACGCAGTATTTT.

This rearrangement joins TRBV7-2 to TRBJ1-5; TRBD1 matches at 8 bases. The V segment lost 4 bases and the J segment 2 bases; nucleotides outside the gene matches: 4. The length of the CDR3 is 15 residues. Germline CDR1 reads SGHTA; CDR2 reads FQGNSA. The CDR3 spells CASSSQTGGNQPQHF. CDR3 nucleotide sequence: TGTGCCAGCAGCTCTCAGACAGGGGGCAATCAGCCCCAGCATTTT.

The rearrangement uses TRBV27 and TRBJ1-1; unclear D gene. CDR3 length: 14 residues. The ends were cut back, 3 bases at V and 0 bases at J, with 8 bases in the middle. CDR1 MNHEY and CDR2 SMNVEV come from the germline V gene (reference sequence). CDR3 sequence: CASSFNTMNTEAFF. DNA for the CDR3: TGTGCCAGCAGTTTCAACACTATGAACACTGAAGCTTTCTTT.

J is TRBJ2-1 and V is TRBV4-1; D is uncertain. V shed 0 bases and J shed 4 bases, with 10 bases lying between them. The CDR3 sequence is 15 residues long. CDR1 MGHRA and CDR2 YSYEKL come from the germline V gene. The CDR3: CASSQEGAGYNEQFF. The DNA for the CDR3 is TGCGCCAGCAGCCAAGAAGGTGCAGGTTACAATGAGCAGTTCTTC.